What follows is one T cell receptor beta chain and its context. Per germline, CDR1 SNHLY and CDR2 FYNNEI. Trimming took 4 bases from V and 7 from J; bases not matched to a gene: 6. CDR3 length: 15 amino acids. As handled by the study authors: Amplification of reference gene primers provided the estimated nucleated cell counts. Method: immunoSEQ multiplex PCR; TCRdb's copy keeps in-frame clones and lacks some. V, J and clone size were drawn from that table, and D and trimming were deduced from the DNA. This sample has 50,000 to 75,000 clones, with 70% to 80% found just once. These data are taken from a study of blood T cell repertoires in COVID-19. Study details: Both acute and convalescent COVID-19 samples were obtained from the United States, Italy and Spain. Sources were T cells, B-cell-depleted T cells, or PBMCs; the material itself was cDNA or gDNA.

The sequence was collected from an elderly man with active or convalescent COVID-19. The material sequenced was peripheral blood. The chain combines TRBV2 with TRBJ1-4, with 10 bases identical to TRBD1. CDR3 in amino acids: CASSVSGQGGEKLFF. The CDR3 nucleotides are TGTGCCAGCAGTGTCTCTGGACAGGGGGGTGAAAAACTGTTTTTT. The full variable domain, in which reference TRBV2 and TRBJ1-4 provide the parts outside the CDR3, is EPEVTQTPSHQVTQMGQEVILRCVPISNHLYFYWYRQILGQKVEFLVSFYNNEISEKSEIFDDQFSVERPDGSNFTLKIRSTKLEDSAMYFCASSVSGQGGEKLFFGSGTQLSVL.